This T cell receptor beta chain appears in the sequencing data of a study of shared clonotypes between healthy human individuals. Naive CD8 cells lacked CD45RO, underwent positive selection for CCR7 and left out terminally differentiated effector memory CD45RA+ cells. Remarks on this clone: Different DNA sequences within this sample yield the same CDR3.

The germline CDR1 and CDR2 sequences are SEHNR and FQNEAQ (reference sequence). The CDR3 length is 15 residues. V lost 4 bases and J lost 4; bases outside the gene matches: 4. Libraries were prepared by immunoSEQ multiplex PCR; TCRdb keeps only in-frame clonotypes and omits some of them. The profile shows hundreds of thousands of clones, almost 95% of them singletons. Sequenced: naive CD8+ T cells sorted from blood. This sequence originates from a man aged 25 to 40 in good health. This chain uses TRBV7-9 with TRBJ2-1; 10 bases fit TRBD2. The CDR3 region is CASSSSSGSYNEQFF. The DNA of the CDR3 is TGTGCCAGCAGCTCTTCTAGCGGGAGTTACAATGAGCAGTTCTTC.